The rows below give T cell receptor beta chains drawn from one sample of a study of T cell repertoires in cytomegalovirus infection. TCRdb reprocessed the reads via MiXCR and lists one record per CDR3 protein. The sample carries some 480,000 distinct CDR3 sequences, 30% to 40% recorded once. What these receptors recognize is not known. The sample in question was cultured PBMCs, obtained from culture after CMV antigen stimulation. These receptors were taken from a human donor in good health (CMV status not recorded). Some clones in this sample may be carry-over from other donors' samples. Both conserved end residues are part of each CDR3. A D gene is named only where the DNA matches it firmly. Size values are once, few and many counts, or a class for expanded clones, and some rows have none.

abundance: NA; j_gene: TRBJ2-1; v_gene: TRBV20-1; d_gene: NA; CDR3aa: CSARAAGRDNEQFF; CDR3nt: TGCAGTGCTAGGGCGGCGGGACGCGACAATGAGCAGTTCTTC
abundance: few; j_gene: TRBJ2-1; v_gene: TRBV7-6; d_gene: TRBD2; CDR3aa: CASSGPGTSGYNEQFF; CDR3nt: TGTGCCAGCAGCGGGCCCGGGACTAGCGGCTACAATGAGCAGTTCTTC
abundance: NA; j_gene: TRBJ2-1; v_gene: TRBV7-8; d_gene: TRBD2; CDR3aa: CASSVPGLAGWGEQFF; CDR3nt: TGTGCCAGCAGCGTCCCCGGACTAGCGGGATGGGGTGAGCAGTTCTTC
abundance: NA; j_gene: TRBJ2-1; v_gene: TRBV7-9; d_gene: TRBD1; CDR3aa: CASSTSGTVDEQFF; CDR3nt: TGTGCCAGCAGCACCTCCGGGACAGTCGATGAGCAGTTCTTC
abundance: few; j_gene: TRBJ2-5; v_gene: TRBV4-2; d_gene: NA; CDR3aa: CASSPGQREATQYF; CDR3nt: TGTGCCAGCAGCCCTGGACAGCGCGAGGCGACCCAGTACTTC
abundance: NA; j_gene: TRBJ1-1; v_gene: TRBV19; d_gene: NA; CDR3aa: CASSILVGTANTEAFF; CDR3nt: TGTGCCAGTAGTATCTTAGTAGGGACGGCGAACACTGAAGCTTTCTTT
abundance: NA; j_gene: TRBJ1-4; v_gene: TRBV7-9; d_gene: NA; CDR3aa: CASSPTRGSNEKLFF; CDR3nt: TGTGCCAGCAGCCCGACCCGGGGCAGTAATGAAAAACTGTTTTTT
abundance: NA; j_gene: TRBJ2-5; v_gene: TRBV12-3/TRBV12-4; d_gene: NA; CDR3aa: CASSYTLALETQYF; CDR3nt: TGTGCCAGCAGCTATACACTAGCTTTGGAGACCCAGTACTTC
abundance: many; j_gene: TRBJ1-4; v_gene: TRBV25-1; d_gene: NA; CDR3aa: CASRHEFTGTEKLFF; CDR3nt: TGTGCCAGCAGGCACGAGTTTACAGGGACGGAAAAACTGTTTTTT
abundance: few; j_gene: TRBJ1-5; v_gene: TRBV12-3/TRBV12-4; d_gene: NA; CDR3aa: CASSPASGERQPQHF; CDR3nt: TGTGCCAGCAGTCCCGCATCAGGGGAACGTCAGCCCCAGCATTTT
abundance: NA; j_gene: TRBJ2-5; v_gene: TRBV6-6; d_gene: TRBD2; CDR3aa: CASSYSAASGSETQYF; CDR3nt: TGTGCCAGCAGTTACAGTGCCGCTAGCGGGAGTGAGACCCAGTACTTC
abundance: NA; j_gene: TRBJ2-6; v_gene: TRBV28; d_gene: TRBD1; CDR3aa: CASSLGGQGASGANVLTF; CDR3nt: TGTGCCAGCAGTTTAGGGGGACAGGGGGCATCCGGGGCCAACGTCCTGACTTTC
abundance: NA; j_gene: TRBJ1-2; v_gene: TRBV7-2; d_gene: NA; CDR3aa: CASSPPGANYGYTF; CDR3nt: TGTGCCAGCAGCCCCCCCGGGGCTAACTATGGCTACACCTTC
abundance: few; j_gene: TRBJ1-1; v_gene: TRBV6-1; d_gene: NA; CDR3aa: CASRPGWGRSTEAFF; CDR3nt: TGTGCCAGCAGACCTGGTTGGGGCAGGAGCACTGAAGCTTTCTTT
abundance: NA; j_gene: TRBJ2-6; v_gene: TRBV20-1; d_gene: NA; CDR3aa: CSARGPSGANVLTF; CDR3nt: TGCAGTGCTAGGGGCCCCTCTGGGGCCAACGTCCTGACTTTC
abundance: few; j_gene: TRBJ2-1; v_gene: TRBV27; d_gene: NA; CDR3aa: CASSLLGGHGNEQFF; CDR3nt: TGTGCCAGCAGTTTATTGGGGGGACATGGAAATGAGCAGTTCTTC
abundance: NA; j_gene: TRBJ2-5; v_gene: TRBV25-1; d_gene: NA; CDR3aa: CASSEAGTGETQYF; CDR3nt: TGTGCCAGCAGTGAAGCCGGTACAGGGGAGACCCAGTACTTC
abundance: NA; j_gene: TRBJ1-2; v_gene: TRBV20-1; d_gene: NA; CDR3aa: CSAIPTANYGYTF; CDR3nt: TGCAGTGCTATCCCGACAGCAAACTATGGCTACACCTTC
abundance: few; j_gene: TRBJ1-6; v_gene: TRBV7-9; d_gene: NA; CDR3aa: CASSPTASGKNSPLHF; CDR3nt: TGTGCCAGCAGCCCAACGGCCAGCGGAAAAAATTCACCCCTCCACTTT
abundance: NA; j_gene: TRBJ1-3; v_gene: TRBV4-3; d_gene: NA; CDR3aa: CASSQDTRRGNTIYF; CDR3nt: TGCGCCAGCAGCCAAGATACCCGGCGGGGAAACACCATATATTTT
abundance: NA; j_gene: TRBJ1-1; v_gene: TRBV7-2; d_gene: NA; CDR3aa: CASSPAGESTEAFF; CDR3nt: TGTGCCAGCAGCCCCGCGGGGGAGTCCACTGAAGCTTTCTTT
abundance: NA; j_gene: TRBJ2-2; v_gene: TRBV7-2; d_gene: TRBD1; CDR3aa: CASSLRTGVGAGELFF; CDR3nt: TGTGCCAGCAGCTTAAGGACAGGGGTGGGCGCCGGGGAGCTGTTTTTT
abundance: few; j_gene: TRBJ1-2; v_gene: TRBV2; d_gene: NA; CDR3aa: CAIPIRGNYGYTF; CDR3nt: TGTGCCATCCCTATACGGGGTAACTATGGCTACACCTTC
abundance: few; j_gene: TRBJ2-1; v_gene: TRBV7-2; d_gene: TRBD2; CDR3aa: CASSQGTSGTSPQFF; CDR3nt: TGTGCCAGCAGCCAGGGGACTAGCGGGACCTCGCCCCAGTTCTTC
abundance: medium-sized; j_gene: TRBJ2-3; v_gene: TRBV6-2/TRBV6-3; d_gene: TRBD2; CDR3aa: CASSQLAASTDTQYF; CDR3nt: TGTGCCAGCAGTCAACTAGCGGCCTCCACAGATACGCAGTATTTT
abundance: many; j_gene: TRBJ1-4; v_gene: TRBV7-2; d_gene: NA; CDR3aa: CASSPSTVLGEKLFF; CDR3nt: TGTGCCAGCAGCCCCTCAACTGTACTCGGTGAAAAACTGTTTTTT
abundance: few; j_gene: TRBJ1-6; v_gene: TRBV27; d_gene: TRBD1; CDR3aa: CASSVAGTGFRSPLHF; CDR3nt: TGTGCCAGCAGTGTCGCCGGGACAGGGTTTAGATCACCCCTCCACTTT
abundance: few; j_gene: TRBJ2-7; v_gene: TRBV7-2; d_gene: TRBD2; CDR3aa: CASSSSGTSGVPTKQYF; CDR3nt: TGTGCCAGCAGCTCATCCGGGACTAGCGGAGTCCCTACGAAGCAGTACTTC
abundance: few; j_gene: TRBJ2-1; v_gene: TRBV19; d_gene: TRBD2; CDR3aa: CASVLAGGNNEQFF; CDR3nt: TGTGCCAGTGTTCTAGCGGGAGGAAACAATGAGCAGTTCTTC
abundance: few; j_gene: TRBJ1-2; v_gene: TRBV27; d_gene: TRBD1; CDR3aa: CASSPRQGAAGYTF; CDR3nt: TGTGCCAGCAGTCCTCGACAGGGGGCGGCTGGCTACACCTTC
abundance: NA; j_gene: TRBJ2-7; v_gene: TRBV15; d_gene: NA; CDR3aa: CATSRAGTYEQYF; CDR3nt: TGTGCCACCAGCAGAGCCGGAACCTACGAGCAGTACTTC
abundance: NA; j_gene: TRBJ1-5; v_gene: TRBV4-1; d_gene: NA; CDR3aa: CASSQTLLLGDQPQHF; CDR3nt: TGCGCCAGCAGCCAGACCTTGTTACTGGGGGATCAGCCCCAGCATTTT
abundance: few; j_gene: TRBJ1-5; v_gene: TRBV12-3/TRBV12-4; d_gene: NA; CDR3aa: CASSSIRAQPQHF; CDR3nt: TGTGCCAGCAGTTCCATCCGGGCGCAGCCCCAGCATTTT
abundance: NA; j_gene: TRBJ2-7; v_gene: TRBV10-3; d_gene: TRBD2; CDR3aa: CAISEGKREPYEQYF; CDR3nt: TGTGCCATCAGTGAGGGGAAGCGGGAGCCCTACGAGCAGTACTTC
abundance: NA; j_gene: TRBJ1-2; v_gene: TRBV10-3; d_gene: TRBD1; CDR3aa: CAISDRGGTDYGYTF; CDR3nt: TGTGCCATCAGTGACAGGGGAGGGACAGACTATGGCTACACCTTC
abundance: few; j_gene: TRBJ2-1; v_gene: TRBV6-2/TRBV6-3; d_gene: TRBD2; CDR3aa: CASSRRGGEGDEQFF; CDR3nt: TGTGCCAGCAGCCGACGGGGGGGAGAGGGGGATGAGCAGTTCTTC
abundance: few; j_gene: TRBJ2-2; v_gene: TRBV20-1; d_gene: NA; CDR3aa: CSASGEADTGELFF; CDR3nt: TGCAGTGCATCCGGCGAGGCGGACACCGGGGAGCTGTTTTTT
abundance: NA; j_gene: TRBJ2-2; v_gene: TRBV7-6; d_gene: TRBD2; CDR3aa: CASSLRTSGKSELFF; CDR3nt: TGTGCCAGCAGCTTACGGACTAGCGGGAAGTCGGAGCTGTTTTTT
abundance: NA; j_gene: TRBJ1-4; v_gene: TRBV12-3/TRBV12-4; d_gene: NA; CDR3aa: CASRLSTVPNEKLFF; CDR3nt: TGTGCCAGCAGACTATCGACAGTTCCTAATGAAAAACTGTTTTTT
abundance: NA; j_gene: TRBJ2-1; v_gene: TRBV20-1; d_gene: NA; CDR3aa: CSASGRETYNEQFF; CDR3nt: TGCAGTGCTAGTGGCAGGGAGACCTACAATGAGCAGTTCTTC
abundance: few; j_gene: TRBJ1-5; v_gene: TRBV7-2; d_gene: TRBD1; CDR3aa: CASSFSGGHQPQHF; CDR3nt: TGTGCCAGCAGCTTTTCAGGGGGCCATCAGCCCCAGCATTTT
abundance: NA; j_gene: TRBJ2-3; v_gene: TRBV3-1; d_gene: NA; CDR3aa: CASSQDSGVRTFGTQYF; CDR3nt: TGTGCCAGCAGCCAAGATTCGGGAGTAAGGACCTTCGGTACGCAGTATTTT
abundance: many; j_gene: TRBJ1-2; v_gene: TRBV7-2; d_gene: TRBD1; CDR3aa: CASSEGGQVYGYTF; CDR3nt: TGTGCCAGCAGCGAAGGGGGACAGGTCTATGGCTACACCTTC
abundance: few; j_gene: TRBJ1-6; v_gene: TRBV6-5; d_gene: TRBD1; CDR3aa: CASQTGQGLSPLHF; CDR3nt: TGTGCCAGCCAGACGGGACAGGGTCTCTCACCCCTCCACTTT
abundance: NA; j_gene: TRBJ2-7; v_gene: TRBV6-2/TRBV6-3; d_gene: NA; CDR3aa: CASRELARYEQYF; CDR3nt: TGTGCCAGCAGGGAGCTAGCGCGCTACGAGCAGTACTTC
abundance: few; j_gene: TRBJ2-3; v_gene: TRBV12-3/TRBV12-4; d_gene: NA; CDR3aa: CASSLAGGSDTQYF; CDR3nt: TGTGCCAGCAGTTTAGCGGGAGGCTCAGATACGCAGTATTTT
abundance: NA; j_gene: TRBJ1-6; v_gene: TRBV20-1; d_gene: TRBD1; CDR3aa: CSAPDRRHNSPLHF; CDR3nt: TGCAGTGCTCCGGACAGGAGGCATAATTCACCCCTCCACTTT
abundance: few; j_gene: TRBJ2-7; v_gene: TRBV5-1; d_gene: NA; CDR3aa: CASSFFHGDFEEQYF; CDR3nt: TGCGCCAGCAGCTTCTTCCACGGGGATTTCGAGGAGCAGTACTTC